Detailed here is one T cell receptor (beta chain). As yet, its antigen is unknown. Although they were nominally healthy when sampled, donors likely had unrecorded immune exposures. PCR was performed using 60 Vbeta and 13 Jbeta primers. The authors' processing: As a later analysis found, there were roughly 80 million unique TCR beta chains, of which some 10 million were shared. TCRdb keeps only in-frame clones here, not all; method: immunoSEQ multiplex PCR. The D gene and trimming were derived from the DNA, and the V and J assignments and clone size from that table. The repertoire shows 190,000 or so clones; the top ten hold around 0.7%. This sample stems from a study of cytomegalovirus exposure and HLA in healthy donors. Points from the study as a whole: Only CMV serostatus was available as immune exposure information.

The CDR3 sequence is 16 residues long. The germline gives CDR1 MGHDK, CDR2 SYGVNS. With V trimmed by 6 bases and J by 1 base, 10 bases remained unmatched. The chain joins TRBV25-1 to TRBJ1-2; 8 bases are shared with TRBD1. The receptor was isolated from a boy younger than 18 in good health and CMV-seronegative. Sequenced sample: PBMCs. The CDR3: CASRTAGTGDNYGYTF. The CDR3 DNA reads as TGTGCCAGCAGAACTGCCGGGACAGGAGATAACTATGGCTACACCTTC.